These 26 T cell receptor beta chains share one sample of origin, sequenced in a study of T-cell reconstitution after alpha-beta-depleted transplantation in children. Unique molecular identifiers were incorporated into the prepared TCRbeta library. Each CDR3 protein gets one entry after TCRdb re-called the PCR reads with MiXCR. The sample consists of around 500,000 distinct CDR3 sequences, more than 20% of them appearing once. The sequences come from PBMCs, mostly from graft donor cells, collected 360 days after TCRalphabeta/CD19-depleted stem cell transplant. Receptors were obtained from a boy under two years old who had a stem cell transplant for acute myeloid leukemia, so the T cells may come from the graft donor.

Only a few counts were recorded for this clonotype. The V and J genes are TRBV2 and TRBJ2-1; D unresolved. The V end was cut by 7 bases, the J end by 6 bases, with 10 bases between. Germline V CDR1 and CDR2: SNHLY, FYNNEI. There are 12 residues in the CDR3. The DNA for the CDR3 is TGTGCCAGCATCCTAGAACCCAATGAGCAGTTCTTC. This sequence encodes CASILEPNEQFF. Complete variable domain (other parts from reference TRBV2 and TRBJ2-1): EPEVTQTPSHQVTQMGQEVILRCVPISNHLYFYWYRQILGQKVEFLVSFYNNEISEKSEIFDDQFSVERPDGSNFTLKIRSTKLEDSAMYFCASILEPNEQFFGPGTRLTVL.

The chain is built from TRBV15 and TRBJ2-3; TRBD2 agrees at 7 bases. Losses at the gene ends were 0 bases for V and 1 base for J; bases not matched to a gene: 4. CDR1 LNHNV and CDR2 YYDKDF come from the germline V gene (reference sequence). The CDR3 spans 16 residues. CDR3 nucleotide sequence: TGTGCCACCAGCAGAGATGAGGCGGGGGGCACAGATACGCAGTATTTT. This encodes CATSRDEAGGTDTQYF.

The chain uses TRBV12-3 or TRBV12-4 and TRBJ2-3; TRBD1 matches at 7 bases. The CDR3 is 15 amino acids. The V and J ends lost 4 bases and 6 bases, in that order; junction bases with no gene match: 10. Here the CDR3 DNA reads TGTGCCAGCAGTTCCTACAGGGGCCCGAGGGATACGCAGTATTTT. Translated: CASSSYRGPRDTQYF.

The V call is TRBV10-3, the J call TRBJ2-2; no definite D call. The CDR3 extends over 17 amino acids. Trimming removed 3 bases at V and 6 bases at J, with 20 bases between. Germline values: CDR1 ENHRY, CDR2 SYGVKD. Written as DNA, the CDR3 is TGTGCCATCAGTGACCGACCTCCGGCGGTCGAATCCGGGGAGCTGTTTTTT. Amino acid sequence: CAISDRPPAVESGELFF.

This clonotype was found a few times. The CDR3 is CASSLVDSTPYNEQFF. Written as DNA, the CDR3 is TGTGCCAGCAGCTTAGTAGACAGTACCCCCTACAATGAGCAGTTCTTC. The rearrangement links TRBV5-6 to TRBJ2-1; a weak D match, TRBD1 (5 bases). There are 16 residues in the CDR3. Germline lookup yields CDR1 SGHDT and CDR2 YYEEEE. V was clipped by 2 bases and J by 2 bases, with 14 bases between them.

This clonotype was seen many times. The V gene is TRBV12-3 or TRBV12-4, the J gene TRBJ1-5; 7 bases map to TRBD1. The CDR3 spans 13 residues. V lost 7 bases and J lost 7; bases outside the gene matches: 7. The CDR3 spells CASTRQGWQPQHF. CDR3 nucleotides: TGTGCCAGCACCCGACAGGGCTGGCAGCCCCAGCATTTT.

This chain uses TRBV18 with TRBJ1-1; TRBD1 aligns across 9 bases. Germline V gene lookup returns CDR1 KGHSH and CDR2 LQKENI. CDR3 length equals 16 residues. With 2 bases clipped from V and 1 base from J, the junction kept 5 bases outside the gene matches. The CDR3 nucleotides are TGTGCCAGCTCACCAGACAGGGGGATTGGGAACACTGAAGCTTTCTTT. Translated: CASSPDRGIGNTEAFF.

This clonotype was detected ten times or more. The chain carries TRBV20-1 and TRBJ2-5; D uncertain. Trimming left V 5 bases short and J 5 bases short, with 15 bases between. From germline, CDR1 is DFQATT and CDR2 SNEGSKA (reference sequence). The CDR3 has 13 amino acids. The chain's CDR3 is CSAYGPLRETQYF. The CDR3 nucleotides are TGCAGTGCTTACGGTCCCCTGAGGGAGACCCAGTACTTC.

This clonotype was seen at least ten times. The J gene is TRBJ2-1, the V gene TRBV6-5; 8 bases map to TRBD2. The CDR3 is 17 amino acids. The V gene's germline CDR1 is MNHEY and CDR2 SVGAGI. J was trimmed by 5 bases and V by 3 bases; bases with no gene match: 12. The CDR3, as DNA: TGTGCCAGCAGTTATAAGAAATTCGGGGGGGCCAACAATGAGCAGTTCTTC. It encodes CASSYKKFGGANNEQFF.

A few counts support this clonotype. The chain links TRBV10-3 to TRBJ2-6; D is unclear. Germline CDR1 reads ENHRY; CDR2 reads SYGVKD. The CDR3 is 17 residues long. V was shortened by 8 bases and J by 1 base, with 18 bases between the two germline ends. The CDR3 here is CAIGLAGIPSGANVLTF. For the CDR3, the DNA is TGTGCCATCGGGTTGGCAGGCATACCTTCTGGGGCCAACGTCCTGACTTTC.

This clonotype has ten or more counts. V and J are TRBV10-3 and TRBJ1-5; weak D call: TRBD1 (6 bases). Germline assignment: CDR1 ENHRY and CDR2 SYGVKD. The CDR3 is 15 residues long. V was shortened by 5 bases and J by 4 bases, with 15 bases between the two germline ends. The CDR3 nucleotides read TGTGCCATCAGTAACCGGGACAACTTTAATCAGCCCCAGCATTTT. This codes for CAISNRDNFNQPQHF.

As DNA, the CDR3 is TGCAGTGCTAGAGTAGCGGGGGGTCTGAATGAGCAGTTCTTC. The encoded protein is CSARVAGGLNEQFF. The chain has TRBV20-1 and TRBJ2-1; TRBD2 matches 10 bases. This CDR3 has 14 residues. Trimming took 1 base from V and 7 from J; bases not matched to a gene: 4. Germline loops: CDR1 DFQATT, CDR2 SNEGSKA (reference sequence).

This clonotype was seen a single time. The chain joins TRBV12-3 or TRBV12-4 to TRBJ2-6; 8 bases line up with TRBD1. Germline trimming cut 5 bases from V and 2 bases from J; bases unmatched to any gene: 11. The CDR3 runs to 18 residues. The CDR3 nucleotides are TGTGCCAGCAGTACATCACAGGGGGTACCAGCTGGGGCCAACGTCCTGACTTTC. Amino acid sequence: CASSTSQGVPAGANVLTF.

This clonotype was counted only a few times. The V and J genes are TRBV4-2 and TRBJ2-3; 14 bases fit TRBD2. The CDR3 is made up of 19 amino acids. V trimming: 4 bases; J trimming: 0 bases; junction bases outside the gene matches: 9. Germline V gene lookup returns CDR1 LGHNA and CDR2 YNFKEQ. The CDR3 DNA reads TGTGCCAGCAGCCGGACCGGGACTAGCGGGGGCCTTAGCACAGATACGCAGTATTTT. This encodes CASSRTGTSGGLSTDTQYF.

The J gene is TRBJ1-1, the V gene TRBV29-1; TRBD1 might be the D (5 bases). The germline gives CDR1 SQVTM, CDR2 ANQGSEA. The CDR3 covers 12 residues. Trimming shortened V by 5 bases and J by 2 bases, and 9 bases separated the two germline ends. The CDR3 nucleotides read TGCAGCGTTCAGGGTAAAAACACTGAAGCTTTCTTT. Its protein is CSVQGKNTEAFF.

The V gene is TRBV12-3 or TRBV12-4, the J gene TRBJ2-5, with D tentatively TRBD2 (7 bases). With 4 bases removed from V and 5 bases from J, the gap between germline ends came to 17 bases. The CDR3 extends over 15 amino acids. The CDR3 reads CASSSPAGARETQYF. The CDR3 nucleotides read TGTGCCAGCAGTTCCCCGGCGGGGGCGAGGGAGACCCAGTACTTC.

Here the CDR3 reads CKVGGLGGKSADTQYF. The CDR3 DNA is TGCAAGGTCGGGGGACTAGGGGGGAAGAGCGCAGATACGCAGTATTTT. The V gene is TRBV29-1, the J gene TRBJ2-3; 8 nucleotides align to TRBD2. CDR3 size: 16 residues. CDR1 SQVTM and CDR2 ANQGSEA come from the germline V gene.

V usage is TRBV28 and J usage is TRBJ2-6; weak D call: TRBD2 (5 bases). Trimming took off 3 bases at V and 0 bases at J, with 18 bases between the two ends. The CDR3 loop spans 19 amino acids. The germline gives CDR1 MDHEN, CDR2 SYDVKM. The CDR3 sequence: CASSLGSWESYSGANVLTF. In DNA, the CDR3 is TGTGCCAGCAGTTTGGGCTCATGGGAGTCCTACTCTGGGGCCAACGTCCTGACTTTC.

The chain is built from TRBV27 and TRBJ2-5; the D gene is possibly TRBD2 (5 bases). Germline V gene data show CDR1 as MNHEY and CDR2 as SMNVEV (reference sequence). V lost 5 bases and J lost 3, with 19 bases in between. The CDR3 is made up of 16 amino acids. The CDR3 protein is CASSPADVRTKETQYF. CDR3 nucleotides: TGTGCCAGCAGTCCAGCGGACGTTCGCACCAAAGAGACCCAGTACTTC.

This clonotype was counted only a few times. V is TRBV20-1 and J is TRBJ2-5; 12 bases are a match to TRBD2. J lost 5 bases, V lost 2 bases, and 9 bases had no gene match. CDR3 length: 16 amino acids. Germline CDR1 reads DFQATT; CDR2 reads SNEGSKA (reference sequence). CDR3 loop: CSARRLAGAKGETQYF. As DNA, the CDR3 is TGCAGTGCTAGACGACTAGCGGGGGCCAAGGGGGAGACCCAGTACTTC.

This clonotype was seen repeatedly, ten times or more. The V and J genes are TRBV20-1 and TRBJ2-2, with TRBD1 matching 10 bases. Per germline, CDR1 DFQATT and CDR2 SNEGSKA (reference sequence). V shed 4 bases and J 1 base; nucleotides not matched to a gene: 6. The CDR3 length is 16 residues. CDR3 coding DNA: TGCAGTGCTACCTGGACAGGGGGTTGGAACACCGGGGAGCTGTTTTTT. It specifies CSATWTGGWNTGELFF.

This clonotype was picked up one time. DNA of the CDR3: TGCGCCAGCAGCTTGTCTCTGGGGGACAGGGGGAGAAATGAGCAGTTCTTC. Protein product: CASSLSLGDRGRNEQFF. The chain has TRBV5-1 and TRBJ2-1; TRBD1 matches 11 bases. Germline loops: CDR1 SGHRS, CDR2 YFSETQ. With V trimmed by 1 base and J by 7 bases, 10 bases remained unmatched. The CDR3 has 17 residues.

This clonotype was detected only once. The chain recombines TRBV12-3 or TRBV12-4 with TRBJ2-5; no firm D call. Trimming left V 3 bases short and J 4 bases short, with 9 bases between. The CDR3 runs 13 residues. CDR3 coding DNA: TGTGCCAGCAGTTTCGGCCAGTTAGAGACCCAGTACTTC. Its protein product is CASSFGQLETQYF.

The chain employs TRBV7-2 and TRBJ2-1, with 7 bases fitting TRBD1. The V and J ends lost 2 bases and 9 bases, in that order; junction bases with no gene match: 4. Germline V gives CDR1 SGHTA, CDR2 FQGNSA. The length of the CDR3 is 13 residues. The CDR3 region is CASSLWTGTEQFF. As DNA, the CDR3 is TGTGCCAGCAGCTTATGGACAGGCACTGAGCAGTTCTTC. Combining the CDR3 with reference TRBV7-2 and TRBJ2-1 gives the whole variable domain GAGVSQSPSNKVTEKGKDVELRCDPISGHTALYWYRQSLGQGLEFLIYFQGNSAPDKSGLPSDRFSAERTGGSVSTLTIQRTQQEDSAVYLCASSLWTGTEQFFGPGTRLTVL.

The CDR3 bases are TGTGCCAGCAGCGACCAGCGGGGGGGCTGGGAGACCCAGTACTTC. Amino acids: CASSDQRGGWETQYF. V gene TRBV7-2 combines with J gene TRBJ2-5; 10 nucleotides agree with TRBD2. The germline V gene has CDR1 SGHTA and CDR2 FQGNSA. The CDR3 length is 15 residues. Trimming removed 5 bases from V and 5 bases from J; junction bases left unmatched: 8.

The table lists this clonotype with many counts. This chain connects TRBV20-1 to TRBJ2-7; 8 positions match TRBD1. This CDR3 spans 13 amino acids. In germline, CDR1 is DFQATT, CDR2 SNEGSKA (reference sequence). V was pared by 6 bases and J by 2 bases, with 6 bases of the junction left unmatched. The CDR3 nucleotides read TGCAGTGCCCGTTCGGACAGGGCCTACGAGCAGTACTTC. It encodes CSARSDRAYEQYF.